These 22 T cell receptor beta chains were sequenced from one sample in a study of post-analysis software for immune sequencing data. General study points: Compared with controls, patients had more of about 5 TRBV segments, including TRBV5-6, TRBV5-1 and TRBV20-1.

Their target antigens are unknown. Every TCR beta cDNA library bore unique molecular identifiers. MiXCR was run by TCRdb on the PCR reads, yielding one entry per CDR3 protein. This table holds hundreds of thousands of distinct CDR3 sequences, 30% found once. The sequencing input was blood. These receptors all come from a girl between 10 and 17 years old with multiple sclerosis.

The V gene is TRBV6-6, the J gene TRBJ2-3; D gene uncertain. Germline lookup yields CDR1 MNHNY and CDR2 SVGAGI (reference sequence). Trimming removed 0 bases from V and 3 bases from J, with 10 bases in between. The CDR3 loop spans 15 amino acids. As DNA, the CDR3 is TGTGCCAGCAGTTACTCTGTCGGCCGGACAGATACGCAGTATTTT. Translating it yields CASSYSVGRTDTQYF.

The CDR3 DNA follows: TGTGCCAGCGGGAGGGAGGGCAATCAGCCCCAGCATTTT. Translated: CASGREGNQPQHF. V gene TRBV12-3 or TRBV12-4 combines with J gene TRBJ1-5; D is undetermined. The CDR3 length is 13 residues. Trimming took off 8 bases at V and 2 bases at J, with 10 bases between the two ends.

The rearrangement links TRBV2 to TRBJ1-1; 7 bases match TRBD1. Germline V CDR1 and CDR2: SNHLY, FYNNEI. Trimming cost V 5 bases and J 4 bases; bases outside gene matches: 7. The CDR3 length is 14 residues. The CDR3 region is CASSRQGLATEAFF. DNA for the CDR3: TGTGCCAGCAGTAGACAGGGTTTGGCCACTGAAGCTTTCTTT.

This clonotype was seen a few times. J is TRBJ2-4 and V is TRBV9, with TRBD1 matching 9 bases. The J call is doubtful: the DNA matches TRBJ2-7 better. The CDR3 has 15 residues. Germline values: CDR1 SGDLS, CDR2 YYNGEE. This CDR3 is CASSPTGTGTYEQYF. CDR3 DNA: TGTGCCAGCAGCCCCACCGGGACAGGGACTTACGAGCAGTACTTC.

V gene TRBV7-9 combines with J gene TRBJ2-7; the D is unclear. The end of the DNA fits TRBJ2-5 better, so the J call may be wrong. Germline V gene data show CDR1 as SEHNR and CDR2 as FQNEAQ (reference sequence). The CDR3 runs 11 residues. The CDR3 spells CASSQKGTQYF. CDR3 bases: TGTGCCAGCAGCCAGAAAGGGACCCAGTACTTC.

This chain connects TRBV12-3 or TRBV12-4 to TRBJ2-1, with TRBD2 matching 9 bases. The better agreement between TRBJ2-7 and the DNA end casts doubt on the J call. The CDR3 has 20 amino acids. CDR3 protein: CASSPPLGGRAPSSYNEQYF. In DNA, the CDR3 is TGTGCCAGCAGCCCTCCCTTGGGCGGGAGGGCCCCCAGCTCCTACAATGAGCAGTACTTC.

The chain uses TRBV24-1 and TRBJ2-2, with D perhaps TRBD1 (6 bases). Germline-derived CDR1 and CDR2 are KGHDR and SFDVKD. This CDR3 is built from 15 residues. V lost 2 bases, J lost 4 bases, and 10 bases lay in between. In nucleotides, the CDR3 is TGTGCCACCAGTGATTACAGGGTACCCACCGGGGAGCTGTTTTTT. Translated, it gives CATSDYRVPTGELFF.

The table lists this clonotype with a few counts. The chain couples TRBV4-1 to TRBJ1-4; D is possibly TRBD1 (5 bases). This CDR3 has 14 residues. Deletions cut 6 bases from V and 5 bases from J, with 13 bases between. The germline CDR1 and CDR2 sequences are MGHRA and YSYEKL. The CDR3 coding sequence is TGCGCCAGCAGGGACACCGTACGAAATGAAAAACTGTTTTTT. Translation: CASRDTVRNEKLFF.

In this sample, this clonotype turned up a few times. The rearrangement joins TRBV20-1 to TRBJ2-7; a possible D gene is TRBD1 (5 bases). The CDR3 loop spans 14 amino acids. The germline gives CDR1 DFQATT, CDR2 SNEGSKA (reference sequence). Between the trimmed V and J ends, which lost 4 bases and 3 bases, there was a span of 16 bases. CDR3 region: CSAKSQGGHYEQYF. The CDR3, as DNA: TGCAGTGCTAAATCGCAGGGTGGGCACTACGAGCAGTACTTC.

The rearrangement joins TRBV11-2 to TRBJ2-3, with TRBD2 matching over 8 bases. Trimming cost V 1 base and J 5 bases; bases outside gene matches: 5. CDR3 length equals 15 residues. Germline V gene sequence: CDR1 SGHAT, CDR2 FQNNGV. The CDR3 sequence: CASSLVLAGVDTQYF. DNA for the CDR3: TGTGCCAGCAGCTTAGTGCTAGCGGGTGTAGATACGCAGTATTTT.

This sequence joins TRBV7-2 and TRBJ2-1, with D possibly matching TRBD1 (5 bases). V was pared by 4 bases and J by 12 bases, with 16 bases between. Germline V gives CDR1 SGHTA, CDR2 FQGNSA. The length of the CDR3 is 13 residues. The CDR3 spells CASSSSGRHGQFF. The CDR3 nucleotides are TGTGCCAGCAGCTCGTCAGGGCGGCATGGGCAGTTCTTC.

This chain's CDR3 is CASSPRAIGVNYGYTF. As DNA, the CDR3 is TGTGCCAGCAGCCCTCGTGCGATTGGCGTAAACTATGGCTACACCTTC. V is TRBV9 and J is TRBJ1-2; D gene ambiguous. The germline CDR1 and CDR2 sequences are SGDLS and YYNGEE. Trimming removed 4 bases from V and 2 bases from J, with 18 bases in between. The CDR3 totals 16 residues.

The sample holds a few counts of this clonotype. The chain uses TRBV14 and TRBJ1-2; maybe TRBD1 (5 bases). Germline CDR1 SGHDN, CDR2 FVKESK. The V end was cut by 3 bases, the J end by 7 bases, with 18 bases between. The CDR3 extends over 15 amino acids. The CDR3 nucleotides read TGTGCCAGCAGCCACCCAAGGGGTGGATCATCTGGCTACACCTTC. Its protein is CASSHPRGGSSGYTF.

Written as DNA, the CDR3 is TGTGCCAGCCAGAGGGAGGTGGATGAAAAACTGTTTTTT. Encoded protein: CASQREVDEKLFF. The chain links TRBV2 to TRBJ1-4; no clear D gene. Germline lookup yields CDR1 SNHLY and CDR2 FYNNEI. This CDR3 is 13 amino acids long. With 8 bases removed from V and 6 bases from J, the gap between germline ends came to 13 bases.

The V gene is TRBV20-1, the J gene TRBJ2-1; D not resolved. Per germline, CDR1 DFQATT and CDR2 SNEGSKA (reference sequence). The CDR3 length is 14 residues. V was trimmed by 6 bases and J by 10 bases, leaving 22 bases between them. CDR3 loop: CSAAKSLYNVEQFF. For the CDR3, the DNA is TGCAGTGCCGCCAAATCCCTATACAATGTCGAGCAGTTCTTC.

This clonotype was seen a few times. The chain carries TRBV27 and TRBJ2-5; no clear D. CDR1 is MNHEY and CDR2 is SMNVEV in the germline V gene (reference sequence). The V and J ends lost 3 bases and 4 bases respectively, with 9 bases between them. There are 13 residues in the CDR3. CDR3 sequence reads: CASSFGSPETQYF. The CDR3 region has the DNA TGTGCCAGCAGTTTTGGTTCGCCAGAGACCCAGTACTTC.

V and J are TRBV25-1 and TRBJ1-2; D not certain. Germline CDR1 is MGHDK and CDR2 is SYGVNS. CDR3 length: 13 amino acids. V was trimmed by 6 bases and J by 2 bases, leaving 10 bases between them. This CDR3 reads CASSRDYNYGYTF. CDR3 in DNA: TGTGCCAGCAGCCGCGATTACAACTATGGCTACACCTTC.

This clonotype was recorded many times. The genes are TRBV2 and TRBJ2-7; TRBD2 is a possible D gene (5 bases). Between the trimmed V and J ends, which lost 6 bases and 4 bases, there was a span of 10 bases. Germline V gene sequence: CDR1 SNHLY, CDR2 FYNNEI. This CDR3 is 12 amino acids long. CDR3 loop: CASRVTSYEQYF. The CDR3 nucleotides read TGTGCCAGCAGAGTTACTAGTTACGAGCAGTACTTC.

Only a few counts were recorded for this clonotype. V is TRBV15 and J is TRBJ1-5; the D gene is possibly TRBD1 (5 bases). V was cut by 3 bases and J by 3 bases, with 12 bases left in between. Per germline, CDR1 LNHNV and CDR2 YYDKDF (reference sequence). The CDR3 sequence is 15 residues long. CDR3 amino acids: CATSSLRQFNQPQHF. In DNA form, the CDR3 reads TGTGCCACCAGCAGCCTTCGACAGTTCAATCAGCCCCAGCATTTT.

This clonotype was found a few times. This chain joins TRBV18 and TRBJ1-1, with TRBD1 matching 9 bases. Trimming at V came to 5 bases and at J to 6 bases, leaving 16 bases not matched to a gene. The CDR3 is made up of 17 amino acids. Germline CDR1 and CDR2: KGHSH and LQKENI. The CDR3 loop reads CASSFSSTGTGRPEAFF. As DNA, the CDR3 is TGTGCCAGCTCATTTTCGTCAACCGGGACAGGGCGCCCTGAAGCTTTCTTT. The whole variable domain, remainder taken from reference TRBV18 and TRBJ1-1, is NAGVMQNPRHLVRRRGQEARLRCSPMKGHSHVYWYRQLPEEGLKFMVYLQKENIIDESGMPKERFSAEFPKEGPSILRIQQVVRGDSAAYFCASSFSSTGTGRPEAFFGQGTRLTVV.

In its sample, this clonotype was seen a few times. This chain uses TRBV28 with TRBJ1-2, with 11 bases lining up with TRBD1. The CDR3 totals 15 residues. Per the germline V gene, CDR1 is MDHEN and CDR2 is SYDVKM. Losses at the gene ends were 3 bases for V and 2 bases for J; bases not matched to a gene: 2. CDR3 protein: CASSFGQGANYGYTF. The CDR3 coding sequence is TGTGCCAGCAGTTTCGGACAGGGGGCCAACTATGGCTACACCTTC.

This clonotype was seen more than once but under ten times. This sequence joins TRBV21-1 and TRBJ2-1; TRBD1, the table's D call, was not compared with the DNA. TRBV21-1 constitutes a pseudogene. CDR3 length: 17 residues. CDR3 sequence: CASSPGGGGMEVGEQFF. In DNA form, the CDR3 reads TGTGCCAGCAGCCCCGGCGGTGGGGGGATGGAAGTGGGTGAGCAGTTCTTC.